This record concerns one T cell receptor beta chain sequence. These data come from a study of neoadjuvant anti-PD-1 for oral cavity cancer. Time point given: after neoadjuvant nivolumab, at surgical resection. V shed 4 bases, J shed 6 bases, and the junction held 5 bases outside the gene matches. There are 13 residues in the CDR3. Germline CDR1 is LNHDA and CDR2 is SQIVND (reference sequence). Most tumor samples had roughly 4.4 ug input DNA in two replicates. Method: immunoSEQ multiplex PCR; TCRdb's copy keeps in-frame clones and lacks some. The repertoire includes under 25,000 clones, 25% to 30% of them detected once, and roughly 15% sits in the top ten.

The genes are TRBV19 and TRBJ2-7, with 8 bases aligning to TRBD1. This sample comprised tumor tissue, obtained after nivolumab (anti-PD-1) treatment. This clonotype was obtained from a person aged 35 to 85 with oral cavity squamous cell carcinoma. The CDR3 bases are TGTGCCAGTAGTACGACAGGGGCGGTCGAGCAGTACTTC. The encoded protein is CASSTTGAVEQYF.